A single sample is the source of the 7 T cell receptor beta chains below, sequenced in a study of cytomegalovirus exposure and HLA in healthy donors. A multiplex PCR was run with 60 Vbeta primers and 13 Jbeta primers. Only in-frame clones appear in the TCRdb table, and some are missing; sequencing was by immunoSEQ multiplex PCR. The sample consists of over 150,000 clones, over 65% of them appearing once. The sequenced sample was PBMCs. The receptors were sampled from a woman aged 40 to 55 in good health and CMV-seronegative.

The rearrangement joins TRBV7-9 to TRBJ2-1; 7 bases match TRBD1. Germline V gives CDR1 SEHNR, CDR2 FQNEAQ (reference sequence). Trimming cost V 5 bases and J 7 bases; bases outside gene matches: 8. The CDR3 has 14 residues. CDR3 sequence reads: CASSPGQQGNEQFF. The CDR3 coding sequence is TGTGCCAGCAGCCCGGGACAGCAAGGGAATGAGCAGTTCTTC.

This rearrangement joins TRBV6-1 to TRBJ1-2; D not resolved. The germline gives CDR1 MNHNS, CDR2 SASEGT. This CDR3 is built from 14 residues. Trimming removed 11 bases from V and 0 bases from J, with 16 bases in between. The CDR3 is CAAEDRPANYGYTF. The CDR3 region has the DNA TGTGCCGCGGAGGACCGACCCGCTAACTATGGCTACACCTTC.

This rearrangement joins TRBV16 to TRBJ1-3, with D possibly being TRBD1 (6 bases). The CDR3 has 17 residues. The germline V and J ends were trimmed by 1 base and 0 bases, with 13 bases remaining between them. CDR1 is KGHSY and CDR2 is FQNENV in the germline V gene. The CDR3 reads CASSQWLGQSSGNTIYF. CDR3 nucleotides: TGTGCCAGCAGCCAATGGCTGGGACAAAGCTCTGGAAACACCATATATTTT.

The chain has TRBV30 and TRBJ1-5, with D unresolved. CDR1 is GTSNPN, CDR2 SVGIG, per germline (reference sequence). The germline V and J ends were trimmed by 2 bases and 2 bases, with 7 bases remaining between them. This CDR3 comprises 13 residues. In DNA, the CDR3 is TGTGCCTGGAGTATTCTCGGCAATCAGCCCCAGCATTTT. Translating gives CAWSILGNQPQHF.

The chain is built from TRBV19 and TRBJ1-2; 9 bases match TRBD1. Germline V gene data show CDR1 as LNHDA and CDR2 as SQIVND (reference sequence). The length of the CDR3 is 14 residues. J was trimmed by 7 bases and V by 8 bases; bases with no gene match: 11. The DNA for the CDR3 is TGTGCCAGTCACAACAGGGGGCGTTTTGTTGGCTACACCTTC. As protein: CASHNRGRFVGYTF. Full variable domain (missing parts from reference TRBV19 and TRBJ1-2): DGGITQSPKYLFRKEGQNVTLSCEQNLNHDAMYWYRQDPGQGLRLIYYSQIVNDFQKGDIAEGYSVSREKKESFPLTVTSAQKNPTAFYLCASHNRGRFVGYTFGSGTRLTVV.

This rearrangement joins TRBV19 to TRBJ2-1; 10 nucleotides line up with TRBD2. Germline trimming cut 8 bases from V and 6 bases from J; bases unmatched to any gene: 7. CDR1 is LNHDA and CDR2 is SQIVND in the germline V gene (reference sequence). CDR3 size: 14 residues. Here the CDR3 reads CASLRTSGFNEQFF. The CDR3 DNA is TGTGCCAGTCTCCGGACTAGCGGATTCAATGAGCAGTTCTTC.

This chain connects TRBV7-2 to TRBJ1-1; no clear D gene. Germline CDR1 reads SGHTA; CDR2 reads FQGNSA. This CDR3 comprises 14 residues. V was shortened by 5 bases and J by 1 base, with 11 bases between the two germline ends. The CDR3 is CASSPRGRNTEAFF. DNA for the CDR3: TGTGCCAGCAGCCCCCGTGGGAGGAACACTGAAGCTTTCTTT.